Listed below are T cell receptor beta chains from one sample, sequenced in a study of T-cell memory formation after mild COVID-19. TCRdb re-derived calls from the 5' RACE reads in MiXCR, one entry per CDR3 protein. The sample yields some 57,000 distinct CDR3 sequences, 9.5% to 15% seen once. Input material: PBMCs or a T cell subset sorted from them (not recorded which). The receptors were gathered from a man aged 18 to 29 who had mild COVID-19 (a few samples of this study predate the infection). Cell type and time point are not known. Each CDR3 is given with its conserved first and last residue. The order of the fields is J gene, V gene, CDR3 protein.

J: TRBJ2-1
V: TRBV5-1
CDR3: CASRDLTGTHTYNEQFF

J: TRBJ2-3
V: TRBV5-1
CDR3: CASSFSVDTDTQYF

J: TRBJ2-7
V: TRBV4-1
CDR3: CASSQERDSPYEQYF

J: TRBJ1-5
V: TRBV20-1
CDR3: CSAIQGSNQPQHF

J: TRBJ2-3
V: TRBV20-1
CDR3: CSATTSGGASSTDTQYF

J: TRBJ1-2
V: TRBV4-3
CDR3: CASSQYFPVRDYCYTF

J: TRBJ2-1
V: TRBV4-3
CDR3: CASSQEGRRFTMSIPRPNEQFF

J: TRBJ2-7
V: TRBV5-1
CDR3: CASSFLTGGSEQYF

J: TRBJ2-6
V: TRBV6-5
CDR3: CASSYFVGANVLTF

J: TRBJ2-7
V: TRBV5-4
CDR3: CASSLDLLYQEQYF

J: TRBJ1-4
V: TRBV5-1
CDR3: CASSPGGINEKLFF

J: TRBJ2-7
V: TRBV5-6
CDR3: CASSHNYEQYF

J: TRBJ2-7
V: TRBV6-1
CDR3: CASSEPTGVYEQYF

J: TRBJ2-7
V: TRBV7-2
CDR3: CASRPLGGSSYEQYF

J: TRBJ2-2
V: TRBV19
CDR3: CASSVVDSRNTGELFF

J: TRBJ1-5
V: TRBV7-9
CDR3: CASSPGWANQPQHF

J: TRBJ2-1
V: TRBV6-2/TRBV6-3
CDR3: CASSDQGGAYNEQFF

J: TRBJ2-5
V: TRBV7-2
CDR3: CASSSLPTRRGSPTGETQYF

J: TRBJ1-5
V: TRBV7-8
CDR3: CASSGQVNQPQHF

J: TRBJ2-3
V: TRBV5-1
CDR3: CASSYSGAPTDTQYF

J: TRBJ1-5
V: TRBV29-1
CDR3: CSVAGSQGDNQPQHF

J: TRBJ2-2
V: TRBV27
CDR3: CACSSANTGELFF

J: TRBJ2-1
V: TRBV3-1
CDR3: CASSQDSGAYNEQFF

J: TRBJ2-6
V: TRBV3-1
CDR3: CASSIAGEANVLTF

J: TRBJ2-5
V: TRBV6-6
CDR3: CASSSDGGQETQYF

J: TRBJ1-5
V: TRBV6-2/TRBV6-3
CDR3: CASGLTGGSNQPQHF

J: TRBJ1-2
V: TRBV20-1
CDR3: CSARDSSKVGYTF

J: TRBJ1-3
V: TRBV7-2
CDR3: CASSLVAGGSGNTIYF

J: TRBJ2-1
V: TRBV23-1
CDR3: CASSRGLDEREQFF

J: TRBJ1-5
V: TRBV21-1
CDR3: CATRDQEGSYSNQPQHF

J: TRBJ2-1
V: TRBV7-3
CDR3: CASSSGLAGNPYNEQFF

J: TRBJ1-5
V: TRBV5-1
CDR3: CASSLTGTDYQPQHF

J: TRBJ2-3
V: TRBV4-2
CDR3: CASSQGFSGYEDTQYF

J: TRBJ2-2
V: TRBV5-1
CDR3: CASSLALSGVHTGELFF

J: TRBJ1-5
V: TRBV6-2/TRBV6-3
CDR3: CASGYTAYQPQHF